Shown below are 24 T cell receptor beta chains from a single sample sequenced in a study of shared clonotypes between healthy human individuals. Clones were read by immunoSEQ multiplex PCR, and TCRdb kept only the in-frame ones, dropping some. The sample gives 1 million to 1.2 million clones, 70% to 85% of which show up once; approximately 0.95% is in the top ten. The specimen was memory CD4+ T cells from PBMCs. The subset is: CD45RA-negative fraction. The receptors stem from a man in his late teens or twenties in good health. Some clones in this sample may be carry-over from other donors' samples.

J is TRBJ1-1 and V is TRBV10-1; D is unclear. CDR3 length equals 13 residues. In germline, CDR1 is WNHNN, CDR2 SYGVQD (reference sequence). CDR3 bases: TGCGCTCCCCTCAATGGCCTGACCTCTGAAGCTTTCTTT. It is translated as CAPLNGLTSEAFF.

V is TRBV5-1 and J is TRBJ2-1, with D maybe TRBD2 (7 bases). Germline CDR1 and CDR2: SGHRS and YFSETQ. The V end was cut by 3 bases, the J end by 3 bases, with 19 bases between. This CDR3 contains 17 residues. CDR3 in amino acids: CASSSRGGGASYNEQFF. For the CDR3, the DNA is TGCGCCAGCAGCTCTCGGGGAGGGGGAGCTAGCTACAATGAGCAGTTCTTC.

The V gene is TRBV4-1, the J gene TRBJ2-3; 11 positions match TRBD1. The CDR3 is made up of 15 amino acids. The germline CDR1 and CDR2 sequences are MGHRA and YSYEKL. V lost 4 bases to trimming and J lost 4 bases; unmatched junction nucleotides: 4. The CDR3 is CASSPGQGGADTQYF. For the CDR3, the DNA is TGCGCCAGCAGCCCGGGACAGGGGGGCGCAGATACGCAGTATTTT.

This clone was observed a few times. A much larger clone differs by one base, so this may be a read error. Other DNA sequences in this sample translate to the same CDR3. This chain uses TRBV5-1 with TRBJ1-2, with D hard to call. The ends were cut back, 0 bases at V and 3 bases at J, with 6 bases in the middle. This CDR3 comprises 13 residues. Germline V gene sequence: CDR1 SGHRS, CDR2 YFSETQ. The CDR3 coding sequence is TGCGCCAGCAGCTTGGGGGCGGACTATGGCTACACCTTC. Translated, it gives CASSLGADYGYTF.

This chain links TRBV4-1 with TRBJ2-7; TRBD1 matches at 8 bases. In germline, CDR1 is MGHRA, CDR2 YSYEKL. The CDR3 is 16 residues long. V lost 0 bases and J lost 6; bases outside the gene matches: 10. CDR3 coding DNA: TGCGCCAGCAGCCAAGATCGGGGGCAGGGGGCGGTCGAGCAGTACTTC. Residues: CASSQDRGQGAVEQYF.

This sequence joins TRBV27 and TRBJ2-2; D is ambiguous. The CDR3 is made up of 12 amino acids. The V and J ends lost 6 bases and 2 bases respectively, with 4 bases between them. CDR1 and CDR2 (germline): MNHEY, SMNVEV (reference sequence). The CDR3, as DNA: TGTGCCAGCAGCTATAACACCGGGGAGCTGTTTTTT. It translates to CASSYNTGELFF.

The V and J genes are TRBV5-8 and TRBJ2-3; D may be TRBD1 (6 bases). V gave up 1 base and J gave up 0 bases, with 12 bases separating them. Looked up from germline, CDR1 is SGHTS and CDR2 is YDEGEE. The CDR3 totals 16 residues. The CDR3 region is CASSLMGALSTDTQYF. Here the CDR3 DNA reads TGTGCCAGCAGCTTGATGGGGGCGTTAAGCACAGATACGCAGTATTTT.

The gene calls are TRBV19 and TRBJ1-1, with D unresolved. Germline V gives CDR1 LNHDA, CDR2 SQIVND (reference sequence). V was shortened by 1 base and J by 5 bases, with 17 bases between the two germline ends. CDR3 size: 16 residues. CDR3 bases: TGTGCCAGTAGTATAGTAAAAAGTCTATTAGGGACTGAAGCTTTCTTT. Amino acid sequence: CASSIVKSLLGTEAFF.

As DNA, the CDR3 is TGTGCCAGCAGCTTAGTAACTGGAGGGCCGGGGTACGAGCAGTACTTC. The encoded protein is CASSLVTGGPGYEQYF. The chain carries TRBV7-9 and TRBJ2-7; TRBD2 might be the D (6 bases). Trimming pared 1 base from V and 4 bases from J, leaving 17 bases between. CDR3 length equals 16 residues. Germline lookup yields CDR1 SEHNR and CDR2 FQNEAQ (reference sequence).

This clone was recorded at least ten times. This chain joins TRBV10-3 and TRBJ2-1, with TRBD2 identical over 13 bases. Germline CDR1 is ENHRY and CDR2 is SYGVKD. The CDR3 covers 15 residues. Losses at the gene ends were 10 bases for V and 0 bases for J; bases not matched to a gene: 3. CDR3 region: CATRTSGSSYNEQFF. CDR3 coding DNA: TGTGCCACGCGGACTAGCGGGAGCTCCTACAATGAGCAGTTCTTC.

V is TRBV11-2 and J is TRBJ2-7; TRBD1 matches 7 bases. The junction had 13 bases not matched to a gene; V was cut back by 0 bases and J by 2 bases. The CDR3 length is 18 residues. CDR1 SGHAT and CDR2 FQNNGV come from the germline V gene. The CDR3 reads CASSLDRPRGRGPYEQYF. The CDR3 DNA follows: TGTGCCAGCAGCTTAGATCGTCCCAGGGGGAGAGGGCCCTACGAGCAGTACTTC.

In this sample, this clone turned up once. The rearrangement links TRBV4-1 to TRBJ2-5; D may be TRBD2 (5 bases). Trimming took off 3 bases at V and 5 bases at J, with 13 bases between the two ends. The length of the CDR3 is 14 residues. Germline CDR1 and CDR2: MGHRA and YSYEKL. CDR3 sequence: CASSQQRAGETQYF. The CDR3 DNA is TGCGCCAGCAGCCAGCAGAGGGCCGGGGAGACCCAGTACTTC.

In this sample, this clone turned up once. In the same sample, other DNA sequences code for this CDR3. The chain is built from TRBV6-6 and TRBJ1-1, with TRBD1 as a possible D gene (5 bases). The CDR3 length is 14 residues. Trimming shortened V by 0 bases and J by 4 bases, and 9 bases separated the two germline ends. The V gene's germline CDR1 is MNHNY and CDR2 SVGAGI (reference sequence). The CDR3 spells CASSYSGGATEAFF. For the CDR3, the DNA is TGTGCCAGCAGTTACTCGGGGGGAGCCACTGAAGCTTTCTTT.

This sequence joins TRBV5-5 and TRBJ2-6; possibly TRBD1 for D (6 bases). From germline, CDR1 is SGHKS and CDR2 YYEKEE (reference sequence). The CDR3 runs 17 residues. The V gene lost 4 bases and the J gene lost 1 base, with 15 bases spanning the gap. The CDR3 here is CASSQHLTGSGANVLTF. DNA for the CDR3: TGTGCCAGCAGCCAACACCTAACAGGGTCTGGGGCCAACGTCCTGACTTTC. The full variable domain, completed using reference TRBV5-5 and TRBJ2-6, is DAGVTQSPTHLIKTRGQQVTLRCSPISGHKSVSWYQQVLGQGPQFIFQYYEKEERGRGNFPDRFSARQFPNYSSELNVNALLLGDSALYLCASSQHLTGSGANVLTFGAGSRLTVL.

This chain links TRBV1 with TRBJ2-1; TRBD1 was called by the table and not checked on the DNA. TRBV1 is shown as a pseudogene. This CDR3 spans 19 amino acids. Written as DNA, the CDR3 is TGCACCAGCAGCCAAGCGGGACAGGGTTGTTCATTGGGGAGCTTGGAGCAGTTCTTC. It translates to CTSSQAGQGCSLGSLEQFF.

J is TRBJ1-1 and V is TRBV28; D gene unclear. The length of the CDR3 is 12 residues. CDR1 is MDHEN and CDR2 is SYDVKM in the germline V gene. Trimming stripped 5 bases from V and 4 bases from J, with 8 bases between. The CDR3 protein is CASSPGVTEAFF. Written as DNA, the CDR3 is TGTGCCAGCAGTCCTGGGGTCACTGAAGCTTTCTTT.

The CDR3 nucleotides are TGTGCCAGCAGACAGGGCGGGCCTAGCACAGATACGCAGTATTTT. It yields the protein CASRQGGPSTDTQYF. The rearrangement links TRBV5-6 to TRBJ2-3, with a possible D match to TRBD1 (6 bases). Germline lookup yields CDR1 SGHDT and CDR2 YYEEEE. The V end was cut by 5 bases, the J end by 0 bases, with 13 bases between. This CDR3 region has 15 residues.

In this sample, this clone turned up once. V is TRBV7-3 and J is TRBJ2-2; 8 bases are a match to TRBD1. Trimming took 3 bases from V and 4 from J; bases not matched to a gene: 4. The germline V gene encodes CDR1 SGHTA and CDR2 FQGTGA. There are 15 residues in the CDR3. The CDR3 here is CASSFRGPGTGELFF. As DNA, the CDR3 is TGTGCCAGCAGCTTCAGGGGGCCGGGCACCGGGGAGCTGTTTTTT.

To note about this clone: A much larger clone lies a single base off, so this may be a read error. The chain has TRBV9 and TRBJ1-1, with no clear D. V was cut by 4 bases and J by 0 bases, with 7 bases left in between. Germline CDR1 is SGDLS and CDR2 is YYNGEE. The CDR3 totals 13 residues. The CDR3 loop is CASSPGVNTEAFF. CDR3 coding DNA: TGTGCCAGCAGCCCTGGGGTGAACACTGAAGCTTTCTTT.

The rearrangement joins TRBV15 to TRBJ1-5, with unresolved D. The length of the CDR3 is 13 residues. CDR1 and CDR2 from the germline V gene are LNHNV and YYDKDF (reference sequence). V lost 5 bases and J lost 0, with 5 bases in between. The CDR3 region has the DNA TGTGCCACCAGCTATTATAGCAATCAGCCCCAGCATTTT. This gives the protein CATSYYSNQPQHF.

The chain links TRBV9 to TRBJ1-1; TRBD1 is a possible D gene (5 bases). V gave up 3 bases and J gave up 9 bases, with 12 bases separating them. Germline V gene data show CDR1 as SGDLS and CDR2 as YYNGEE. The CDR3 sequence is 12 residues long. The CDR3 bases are TGTGCCAGCAGCGCCCAACCAGGGAAAGCTTTCTTT. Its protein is CASSAQPGKAFF.

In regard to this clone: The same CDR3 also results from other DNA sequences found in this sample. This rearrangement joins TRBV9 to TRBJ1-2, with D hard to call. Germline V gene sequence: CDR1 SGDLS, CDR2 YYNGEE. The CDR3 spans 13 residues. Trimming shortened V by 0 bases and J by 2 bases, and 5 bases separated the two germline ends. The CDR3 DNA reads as TGTGCCAGCAGCGTAGCAGCCAACTATGGCTACACCTTC. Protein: CASSVAANYGYTF.

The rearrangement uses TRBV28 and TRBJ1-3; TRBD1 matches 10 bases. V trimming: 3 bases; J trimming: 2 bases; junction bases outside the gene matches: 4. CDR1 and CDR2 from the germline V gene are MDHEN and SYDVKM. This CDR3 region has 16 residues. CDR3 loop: CASSLWGTGAGNTIYF. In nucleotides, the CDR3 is TGTGCCAGCAGTTTGTGGGGGACAGGGGCTGGAAACACCATATATTTT.

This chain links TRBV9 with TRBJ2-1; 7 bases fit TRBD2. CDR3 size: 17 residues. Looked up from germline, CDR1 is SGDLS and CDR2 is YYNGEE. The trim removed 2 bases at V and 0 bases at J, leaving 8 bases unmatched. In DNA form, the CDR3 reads TGTGCCAGCAGCGTCCCCATACGCGGGGGCTCCTACAATGAGCAGTTCTTC. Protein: CASSVPIRGGSYNEQFF.